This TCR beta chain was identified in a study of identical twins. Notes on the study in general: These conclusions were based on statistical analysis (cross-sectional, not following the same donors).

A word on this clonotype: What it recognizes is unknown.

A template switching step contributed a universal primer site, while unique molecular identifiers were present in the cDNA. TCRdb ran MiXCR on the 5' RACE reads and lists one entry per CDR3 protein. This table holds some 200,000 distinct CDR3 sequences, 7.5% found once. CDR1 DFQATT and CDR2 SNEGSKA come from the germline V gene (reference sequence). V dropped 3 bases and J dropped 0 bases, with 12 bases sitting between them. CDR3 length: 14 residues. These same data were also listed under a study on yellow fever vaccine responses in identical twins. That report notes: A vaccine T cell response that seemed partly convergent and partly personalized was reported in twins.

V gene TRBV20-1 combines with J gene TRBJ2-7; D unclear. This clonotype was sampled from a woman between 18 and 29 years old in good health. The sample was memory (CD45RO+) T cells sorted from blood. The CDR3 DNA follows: TGCAGTGCTAGGAATTCTGCGAGCTCCTACGAGCAGTACTTC. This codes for CSARNSASSYEQYF.